The 28 T cell receptor beta chains in this list originate from one sample, sequenced in a study of T cell responses to AZD1222 COVID-19 vaccine. Sequenced by immunoSEQ multiplex PCR; TCRdb stores in-frame clones only, minus some. The data contain more than 95,000 clones, 75% to 90% of them singletons. The sequencing used peripheral blood, collected 28 days after the second AZD1222 dose. These receptors were taken from an adult who received the AZD1222 COVID-19 vaccine.

This rearrangement joins TRBV7-2 to TRBJ2-1; D is possibly TRBD1 (6 bases). This CDR3 comprises 14 residues. Per germline, CDR1 SGHTA and CDR2 FQGNSA. The germline V and J ends were trimmed by 1 base and 9 bases, with 13 bases remaining between them. The chain's CDR3 is CASSLVSGGGEQFF. As DNA, the CDR3 is TGTGCCAGCAGCTTAGTATCTGGGGGCGGTGAGCAGTTCTTC.

The CDR3, as DNA: TGTGCCAGCAGCCTCCGGGACAGGGGAGCGGAGTTCTTC. Its translation is CASSLRDRGAEFF. The J gene is TRBJ2-1, the V gene TRBV7-8; 10 bases line up with TRBD1. The V gene's germline CDR1 is SGHVS and CDR2 FQNEAQ. Trimming took 5 bases from V and 14 from J; bases not matched to a gene: 9. This CDR3 is built from 13 residues.

V usage is TRBV30 and J usage is TRBJ1-2; 10 bases are a match to TRBD1. This CDR3 is 14 amino acids long. Trimming cost V 3 bases and J 10 bases; bases outside gene matches: 11. Germline-derived CDR1 and CDR2 are GTSNPN and SVGIG (reference sequence). This CDR3 is CAWSLGQGKSVYTF. CDR3 DNA sequence: TGTGCCTGGAGCTTGGGACAGGGGAAATCGGTCTACACCTTC.

The V and J genes are TRBV14 and TRBJ2-2; no definite D call. CDR1 and CDR2 from the germline V gene are SGHDN and FVKESK. CDR3 length: 15 residues. V was trimmed by 3 bases and J by 6 bases, leaving 14 bases between them. Written as DNA, the CDR3 is TGTGCCAGCAGCCATGAGTGGGGATGGTCCGGGGAGCTGTTTTTT. Its protein product is CASSHEWGWSGELFF.

The CDR3 protein is CASSPGLAGVSEQFF. In nucleotides, the CDR3 is TGCGCCAGCAGCCCGGGACTAGCGGGAGTTAGTGAGCAGTTCTTC. The chain is built from TRBV5-1 and TRBJ2-1, with 14 bases that match TRBD2. The CDR3 totals 15 residues. V shed 4 bases, J shed 9 bases, and the junction held 6 bases outside the gene matches. Looked up from germline, CDR1 is SGHRS and CDR2 is YFSETQ. Full variable domain (remainder filled in from reference TRBV5-1 and TRBJ2-1): KAGVTQTPRYLIKTRGQQVTLSCSPISGHRSVSWYQQTPGQGLQFLFEYFSETQRNKGNFPGRFSGRQFSNSRSEMNVSTLELGDSALYLCASSPGLAGVSEQFFGPGTRLTVL.

The chain joins TRBV24-1 to TRBJ1-2; no clear D gene. The V and J ends lost 5 bases and 2 bases respectively, with 11 bases between them. CDR1 KGHDR and CDR2 SFDVKD come from the germline V gene. The CDR3 totals 14 residues. The CDR3 DNA is TGTGCCACCAGTGCCCCTCAGCTGAACTATGGCTACACCTTC. Amino acid sequence: CATSAPQLNYGYTF.

The V gene is TRBV18, the J gene TRBJ1-1; no reliable D call. Germline V lookup: CDR1 KGHSH, CDR2 LQKENI. Trimming removed 3 bases from V and 1 base from J, with 6 bases in between. The CDR3 covers 13 residues. The CDR3 DNA is TGTGCCAGCTCACCCTGGGGGAACACTGAAGCTTTCTTT. Translating gives CASSPWGNTEAFF.

The chain carries TRBV6-1 and TRBJ1-6; D is ambiguous. Trimming shortened V by 2 bases and J by 8 bases, and 7 bases separated the two germline ends. There are 13 residues in the CDR3. Germline CDR1 and CDR2: MNHNS and SASEGT. As DNA, the CDR3 is TGTGCCAGCAGTGAAAGTACCGATTCACCCCTCCACTTT. Translation gives CASSESTDSPLHF.

The chain is built from TRBV28 and TRBJ2-3; no reliable D call. The V gene lost 5 bases and the J gene lost 0 bases, with 18 bases spanning the gap. Germline V gives CDR1 MDHEN, CDR2 SYDVKM. This CDR3 comprises 17 residues. CDR3 in amino acids: CASSLPGLPSSTDTQYF. CDR3 nucleotide sequence: TGTGCCAGCAGTCTACCCGGGCTGCCGTCTAGCACAGATACGCAGTATTTT.

The J gene is TRBJ2-5, the V gene TRBV6-2 or TRBV6-3; the D is unclear. CDR1 and CDR2 (germline): MNHEY, SVGEGT. V was shortened by 6 bases and J by 0 bases, with 17 bases between the two germline ends. The CDR3 loop spans 16 amino acids. The CDR3 reads CASSPYGQEYQETQYF. As DNA, the CDR3 is TGTGCCAGCAGCCCGTACGGGCAGGAGTACCAAGAGACCCAGTACTTC.

The chain carries TRBV5-1 and TRBJ2-7; 8 nucleotides match TRBD1. Germline V gene data show CDR1 as SGHRS and CDR2 as YFSETQ. CDR3 length equals 15 residues. V shed 3 bases and J 3 bases; nucleotides not matched to a gene: 8. For the CDR3, the DNA is TGCGCCAGCAGCTGGGCCGCCGGGACAGGCTACGAGCAGTACTTC. This translates into CASSWAAGTGYEQYF.

The chain is built from TRBV5-6 and TRBJ1-2; TRBD1 agrees at 10 bases. J gave up 4 bases and V 5 bases, and 11 bases lay outside the gene matches. CDR1 and CDR2 from the germline V gene are SGHDT and YYEEEE. The CDR3 runs to 16 residues. CDR3 nucleotide sequence: TGTGCCAGCAGTTCCGGGACAGGGGCTCTTAGCTATGGCTACACCTTC. Protein product: CASSSGTGALSYGYTF.

The CDR3 loop is CASSLVYSQETQYF. The CDR3 coding sequence is TGTGCCAGCAGCTTAGTTTACAGTCAAGAGACCCAGTACTTC. The rearrangement uses TRBV5-5 and TRBJ2-5; D is undetermined. CDR3 length: 14 residues. Germline loops: CDR1 SGHKS, CDR2 YYEKEE (reference sequence). V was clipped by 2 bases and J by 2 bases, with 10 bases between them.

V and J are TRBV10-3 and TRBJ1-2, with 8 positions matching TRBD1. Germline-derived CDR1 and CDR2 are ENHRY and SYGVKD. The CDR3 extends over 16 amino acids. Unmatched junction bases numbered 7, after V lost 4 bases and J lost 0 bases. The CDR3 protein is CAISGGQATTNYGYTF. The CDR3 nucleotides are TGTGCCATCAGTGGGGGACAGGCGACTACTAACTATGGCTACACCTTC.

The gene calls are TRBV9 and TRBJ1-1; TRBD1 matches 7 bases. Germline loops: CDR1 SGDLS, CDR2 YYNGEE. This CDR3 is built from 15 residues. Trimming cost V 0 bases and J 1 base; bases outside gene matches: 3. The CDR3 DNA is TGTGCCAGCAGCGTAGCCGCAGGGGGGAACACTGAAGCTTTCTTT. It translates to CASSVAAGGNTEAFF.

Here the CDR3 DNA reads TGTGCCAGCACCCCTACTAGGGCTGTGAACACTGAAGCTTTCTTT. Translated, it gives CASTPTRAVNTEAFF. The chain uses TRBV5-4 and TRBJ1-1; D gene unclear. The CDR3 is made up of 15 amino acids. Germline-derived CDR1 and CDR2 are SGHNT and YYREEE (reference sequence). V shed 6 bases and J shed 0 bases, with 15 bases lying between them.

V usage is TRBV25-1 and J usage is TRBJ1-1; possible D gene TRBD1, 5 bases. This CDR3 comprises 14 residues. CDR1 MGHDK and CDR2 SYGVNS come from the germline V gene. Trimming removed 3 bases from V and 3 bases from J, with 11 bases in between. The CDR3 reads CASSDGHGHTEAFF. The DNA of the CDR3 is TGTGCCAGCAGTGACGGACACGGACACACTGAAGCTTTCTTT.

The chain employs TRBV7-6 and TRBJ2-3; TRBD2 aligns across 8 bases. The CDR3 is 14 residues long. J lost 6 bases, V lost 5 bases, and 7 bases had no gene match. Germline-derived CDR1 and CDR2 are SGHVS and FNYEAQ. The CDR3: CASSPGGTSDTQYF. CDR3 bases: TGTGCCAGCAGCCCGGGAGGGACGTCGGATACGCAGTATTTT.

J is TRBJ2-1 and V is TRBV27; D is ambiguous. Germline assignment: CDR1 MNHEY and CDR2 SMNVEV (reference sequence). The ends were cut back, 0 bases at V and 6 bases at J, with 6 bases in the middle. CDR3 length equals 13 residues. The CDR3 here is CASSLSYVNEQFF. DNA for the CDR3: TGTGCCAGCAGTTTATCGTACGTCAATGAGCAGTTCTTC.

The gene calls are TRBV24-1 and TRBJ2-5; tentatively, D is TRBD1 (6 bases). This CDR3 has 15 residues. Germline V lookup: CDR1 KGHDR, CDR2 SFDVKD. Deletions cut 4 bases from V and 5 bases from J, with 16 bases between. CDR3 nucleotide sequence: TGTGCCACCAGTGACGCAGGGGACGTTTCGGAGACCCAGTACTTC. Protein: CATSDAGDVSETQYF.

The rearrangement uses TRBV4-1 and TRBJ2-5; D possibly uses TRBD1 or TRBD2 (6 bases each). Trimming left V 1 base short and J 7 bases short, with 22 bases between. From germline, CDR1 is MGHRA and CDR2 YSYEKL. The CDR3 covers 17 residues. CDR3 sequence: CASSQGARERGMGTQYF. The CDR3 nucleotides read TGCGCCAGCAGCCAAGGTGCACGGGAGAGGGGGATGGGGACCCAGTACTTC.

The CDR3, as DNA: TGTGCCAGTAGTCCCCAGACGGGGTCCTACGAGCAGTACTTC. It encodes CASSPQTGSYEQYF. This chain uses TRBV19 with TRBJ2-7; tentatively, D is TRBD2 (5 bases). V dropped 5 bases and J dropped 1 base, with 12 bases sitting between them. CDR1 LNHDA and CDR2 SQIVND come from the germline V gene (reference sequence). The CDR3 runs 14 residues.

As DNA, the CDR3 is TGTGCCAGCAGGGGCGACACAGATACGCAGTATTTT. Translation: CASRGDTDTQYF. This rearrangement joins TRBV6-5 to TRBJ2-3, with D unclear. Per germline, CDR1 MNHEY and CDR2 SVGAGI. V was shortened by 6 bases and J by 2 bases, with 6 bases between the two germline ends. The CDR3 has 12 residues.

The sample holds a few counts of this clone. The V and J genes are TRBV11-3 and TRBJ2-7; 7 bases are shared with TRBD1. After removal of 5 bases from V and 4 bases from J, the junction contained 8 bases not matched to a gene. Germline values: CDR1 SGHNT, CDR2 YENEEA. The CDR3 extends over 14 amino acids. The CDR3 here is CASSARDSLYEQYF. The CDR3 nucleotides are TGTGCCAGCAGCGCCCGGGACAGCCTTTACGAGCAGTACTTC.

The chain carries TRBV21-1 and TRBJ2-1; TRBD2, as called in the table, went unchecked against the DNA. TRBV21-1 is a listed pseudogene. The CDR3 totals 15 residues. The CDR3 DNA reads as TGTGCCAGCAGCAAACTCCCACCTGAGGACTATGAGCAGTTCTTC. It encodes CASSKLPPEDYEQFF.

J is TRBJ2-7 and V is TRBV7-2, with 8 bases matching TRBD1. Trimming took 4 bases from V and 0 from J; bases not matched to a gene: 5. Germline CDR1 SGHTA, CDR2 FQGNSA. The CDR3 sequence is 15 residues long. In nucleotides, the CDR3 is TGTGCCAGCAGCTCGACGACAGGGGTCTCCTACGAGCAGTACTTC. Its translation is CASSSTTGVSYEQYF.

The chain has TRBV4-3 and TRBJ2-1; 11 bases are shared with TRBD2. The CDR3 sequence is 17 residues long. Germline V CDR1 and CDR2: LGHNA, YSLEER. After removal of 3 bases from V and 2 bases from J, the junction contained 6 bases not matched to a gene. The CDR3 nucleotides read TGCGCCAGCAGCCACCTCCTTAGCGGGAGGGCCTACAATGAGCAGTTCTTC. This translates into CASSHLLSGRAYNEQFF.

The rearrangement uses TRBV9 and TRBJ2-3, with 7 bases that match TRBD2. CDR1 is SGDLS and CDR2 is YYNGEE in the germline V gene. The CDR3 loop spans 16 amino acids. The V and J ends lost 4 bases and 3 bases, in that order; junction bases with no gene match: 11. The CDR3 DNA follows: TGTGCCAGCAGCCCCCGCCTGGGGGGAGGGACAGATACGCAGTATTTT. Its translation is CASSPRLGGGTDTQYF.